This T cell receptor (beta chain) was sequenced for a study of T cell responses to AZD1222 COVID-19 vaccine. Second-dose intervals near 4 or 12 weeks were combined. This clone was recorded a few times. Its antigen remains unidentified. This CDR3 comprises 16 residues. V gave up 6 bases and J gave up 3 bases; unmatched junction bases: 14. Germline V lookup: CDR1 LNHDA, CDR2 SQIVND (reference sequence). Findings and limits, study-wide: There were mostly white British donors and more females than males, and clonal diversity was possibly underestimated. Two AZD1222 doses significantly raised spike-specific TCR breadth and depth over controls.

Repertoires were generated with immunoSEQ multiplex PCR, while TCRdb's copy carries only in-frame clones and drops some. The sample lists roughly 200,000 clones, roughly nine tenths occurring once. The sample here was peripheral blood, taken 28 days after the second AZD1222 dose. The rearrangement links TRBV19 to TRBJ2-7; 7 positions agree with TRBD1. The TCR comes from an adult who received the AZD1222 COVID-19 vaccine. The CDR3 region has the DNA TGTGCCAGTAGCCAGGTTGGATGGGACAGCGGCTACGAGCAGTACTTC. It specifies CASSQVGWDSGYEQYF.